This TCR beta chain was retrieved from a study of shared clonotypes between healthy human individuals. Comment on this clone: Its antigen is undetermined.

The protocol was immunoSEQ multiplex PCR, while the TCRdb copy is restricted to in-frame clones and leaves out a portion. In the table there are about 680,000 clones, 74% of which are singletons. Whole-study results and caveats: Tissue TCR repertoires likely differ from these blood-only repertoires. Generation probability values for non-shared clonotypes were lower than those for clonotypes shared by all four donors.

The sequence derives from a woman in her 30s in good health. The specimen sequenced was memory CD4+ T cells sorted from blood. Subset of the sample: CD45RA-negative fraction.

In nucleotides, the CDR3 is TGTGCCAGCAGCTTTTGGCAGGGGCCCCATCAGCCCCAGCATTTT. Translating it yields CASSFWQGPHQPQHF. This chain links TRBV5-6 with TRBJ1-5, with TRBD1 as a possible D gene (6 bases). CDR3 length: 15 amino acids. V was trimmed by 2 bases and J by 5 bases, leaving 14 bases between them. Germline V gene data show CDR1 as SGHDT and CDR2 as YYEEEE.